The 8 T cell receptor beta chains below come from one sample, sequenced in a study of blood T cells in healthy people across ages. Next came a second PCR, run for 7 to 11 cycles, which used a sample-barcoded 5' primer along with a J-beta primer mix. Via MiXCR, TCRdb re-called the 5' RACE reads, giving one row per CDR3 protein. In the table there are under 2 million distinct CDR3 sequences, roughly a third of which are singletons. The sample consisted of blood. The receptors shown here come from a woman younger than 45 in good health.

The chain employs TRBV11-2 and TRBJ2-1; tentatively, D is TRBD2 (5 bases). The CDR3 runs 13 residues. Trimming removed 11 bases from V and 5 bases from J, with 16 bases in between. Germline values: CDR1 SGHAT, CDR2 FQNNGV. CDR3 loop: CASRASRDNEQFF. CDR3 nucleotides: TGTGCCTCCCGGGCCTCGAGGGACAATGAGCAGTTCTTC.

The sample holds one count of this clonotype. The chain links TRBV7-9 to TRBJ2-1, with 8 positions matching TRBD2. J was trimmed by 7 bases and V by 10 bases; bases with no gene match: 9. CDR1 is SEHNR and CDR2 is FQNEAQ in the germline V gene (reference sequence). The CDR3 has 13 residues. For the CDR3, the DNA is TGTGCCATCTATCTGGGGACTAGGAATGAGCAGTTCTTC. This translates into CAIYLGTRNEQFF.

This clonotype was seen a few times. CDR3 protein: CASGESNYGYTF. In nucleotides, the CDR3 is TGTGCCAGCGGGGAGTCAAACTATGGCTACACCTTC. The rearrangement uses TRBV7-3 and TRBJ1-2, with D hard to call. CDR3 length: 12 residues. Trimming took off 8 bases at V and 2 bases at J, with 9 bases between the two ends. Germline V gives CDR1 SGHTA, CDR2 FQGTGA.

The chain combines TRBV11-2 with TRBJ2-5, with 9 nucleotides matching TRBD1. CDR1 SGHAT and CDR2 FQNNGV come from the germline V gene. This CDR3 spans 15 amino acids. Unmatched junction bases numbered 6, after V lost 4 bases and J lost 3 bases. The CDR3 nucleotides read TGTGCCAGCAGCTGGGGGCGGGACAGGGAAGAGACCCAGTACTTC. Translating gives CASSWGRDREETQYF.

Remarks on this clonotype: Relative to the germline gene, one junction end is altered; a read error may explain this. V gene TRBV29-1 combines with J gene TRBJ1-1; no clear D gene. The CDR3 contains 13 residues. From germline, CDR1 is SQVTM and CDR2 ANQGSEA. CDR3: CGVHLTANTEAFF. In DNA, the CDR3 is TGCGGCGTCCACCTAACAGCGAACACTGAAGCTTTCTTT.

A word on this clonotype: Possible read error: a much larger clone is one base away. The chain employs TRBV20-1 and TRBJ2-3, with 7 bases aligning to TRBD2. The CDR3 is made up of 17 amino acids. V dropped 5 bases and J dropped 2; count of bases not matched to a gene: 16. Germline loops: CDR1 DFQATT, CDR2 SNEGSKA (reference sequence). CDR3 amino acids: CSAGGWSPSGLTDTQYF. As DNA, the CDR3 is TGCAGTGCTGGAGGATGGAGCCCTAGCGGCCTCACAGATACGCAGTATTTT.

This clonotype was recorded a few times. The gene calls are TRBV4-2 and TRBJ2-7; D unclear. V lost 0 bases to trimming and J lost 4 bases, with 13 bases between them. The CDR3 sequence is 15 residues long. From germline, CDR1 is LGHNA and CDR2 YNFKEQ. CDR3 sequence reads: CASSQDRGSAYEQYF. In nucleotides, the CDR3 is TGTGCCAGCAGCCAAGATCGAGGAAGCGCGTACGAGCAGTACTTC.

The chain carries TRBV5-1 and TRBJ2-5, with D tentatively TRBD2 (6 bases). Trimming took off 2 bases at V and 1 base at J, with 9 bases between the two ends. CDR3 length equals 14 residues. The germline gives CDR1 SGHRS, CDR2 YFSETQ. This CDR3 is CASSFTSIQETQYF. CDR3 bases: TGCGCCAGCAGCTTCACTAGCATCCAAGAGACCCAGTACTTC.